Each of the 28 T cell receptor beta chains below was sequenced from the same sample in a study of response to subunit inactivated influenza vaccine. A single record per CDR3 protein comes from TCRdb applying MiXCR to the RT-PCR reads. The sample holds 450,000 to 550,000 distinct CDR3 sequences, approximately 24% seen once. The starting material was CD4+ T cells sorted from PBMCs, obtained about 5 days after vaccination. Source of these receptors: a man aged 45-65 years who received an inactivated influenza vaccine.

This chain uses TRBV2 with TRBJ2-1; the match to TRBD1 covers 7 bases. V dropped 7 bases and J dropped 6; count of bases not matched to a gene: 6. This CDR3 is 13 amino acids long. Germline V gives CDR1 SNHLY, CDR2 FYNNEI. CDR3 sequence reads: CASTYQGVNEQFF. The CDR3 DNA follows: TGTGCCAGCACCTATCAGGGGGTCAATGAGCAGTTCTTC.

CDR3 sequence: CSARDPGSVQETQYF. In DNA form, the CDR3 reads TGCAGTGCTAGAGATCCGGGGAGCGTACAAGAGACCCAGTACTTC. This chain links TRBV20-1 with TRBJ2-5; possible D gene TRBD2, 5 bases. This CDR3 is 15 amino acids long. Trimming took off 0 bases at V and 2 bases at J, with 13 bases between the two ends. Germline CDR1 is DFQATT and CDR2 is SNEGSKA (reference sequence).

The chain joins TRBV11-1 to TRBJ1-2; D unresolved. The V gene lost 0 bases and the J gene lost 10 bases, with 12 bases spanning the gap. The CDR3 spans 13 residues. CDR1 and CDR2 from the germline V gene are SGHAT and FQDESV (reference sequence). DNA of the CDR3: TGTGCCAGCAGCTTAGCGGCCACCGACCCCTACACCTTC. Translated, it gives CASSLAATDPYTF.

The chain uses TRBV3-1 and TRBJ2-1, with D possibly being TRBD2 (5 bases). V was cut by 1 base and J by 4 bases, with 8 bases left in between. The CDR3 runs 14 residues. Germline assignment: CDR1 LGHDT and CDR2 YNNKEL (reference sequence). The CDR3: CASSQVGGYNEQFF. The CDR3 DNA follows: TGTGCCAGCAGCCAAGTCGGAGGTTACAATGAGCAGTTCTTC.

This clonotype was seen a few times. The chain employs TRBV12-3 or TRBV12-4 and TRBJ1-2; 7 nucleotides align to TRBD1. The CDR3 consists of 14 residues. V lost 6 bases, J lost 6 bases, and 10 bases stayed unmatched. This CDR3 is CASSLTDRANGYTF. As DNA, the CDR3 is TGTGCCAGCAGCCTAACCGACAGGGCAAATGGCTACACCTTC.

V usage is TRBV5-1 and J usage is TRBJ1-1; no definite D call. This CDR3 contains 14 residues. V was clipped by 3 bases and J by 8 bases, with 17 bases between them. Germline CDR1 reads SGHRS; CDR2 reads YFSETQ. The CDR3 sequence: CASSSDTSVGEAFF. CDR3 DNA sequence: TGCGCCAGCAGCTCCGATACCTCCGTGGGGGAAGCTTTCTTT.

This clonotype was counted only a few times. The chain joins TRBV28 to TRBJ1-5; D gene uncertain. Trimming cost V 8 bases and J 0 bases, with 8 bases left between them. This CDR3 is built from 13 residues. The germline gives CDR1 MDHEN, CDR2 SYDVKM. CDR3 in DNA: TGTGCCAGCGGCTCGGATAGCAATCAGCCCCAGCATTTT. Its protein is CASGSDSNQPQHF.

The CDR3 reads CSANIPSGSSYNEQFF. CDR3 coding DNA: TGCAGTGCTAACATCCCCAGCGGGAGCTCCTACAATGAGCAGTTCTTC. The gene calls are TRBV20-1 and TRBJ2-1; 8 bases map to TRBD2. Germline values: CDR1 DFQATT, CDR2 SNEGSKA (reference sequence). J was trimmed by 0 bases and V by 4 bases; bases with no gene match: 8. The CDR3 spans 16 residues.

This clonotype has a handful of counts. The CDR3 nucleotides are TGTGCCAGCAGTTATTTCCGGTCTATTAATGAAAAACTGTTTTTT. Its translation: CASSYFRSINEKLFF. The V gene is TRBV12-3 or TRBV12-4, the J gene TRBJ1-4; unclear D gene. The CDR3 covers 15 residues. The V end lost 4 bases, the J end lost 4 bases, and 13 bases lay between the germline ends.

This chain uses TRBV6-5 with TRBJ2-7; 8 bases map to TRBD1. The CDR3 consists of 15 residues. Germline V gene lookup returns CDR1 MNHEY and CDR2 SVGAGI. Trimming at V came to 6 bases and at J to 2 bases, leaving 9 bases not matched to a gene. CDR3 residues: CASRYTGGKTYEQYF. The CDR3 region has the DNA TGTGCCAGCAGGTATACAGGGGGGAAGACCTACGAGCAGTACTTC.

J is TRBJ2-3 and V is TRBV15, with 9 bases aligning to TRBD2. Germline loops: CDR1 LNHNV, CDR2 YYDKDF (reference sequence). This CDR3 has 15 residues. The trim removed 4 bases at V and 5 bases at J, leaving 7 bases unmatched. The CDR3: CATSIGGLARDTQYF. Here the CDR3 DNA reads TGTGCCACCAGCATAGGGGGACTAGCCAGAGATACGCAGTATTTT.

This clonotype was observed a few times. Here the CDR3 reads CASSLERGLVYEQYF. Written as DNA, the CDR3 is TGTGCCAGCAGCTTAGAGCGCGGACTCGTCTACGAGCAGTACTTC. The genes are TRBV11-2 and TRBJ2-7; tentative D call: TRBD2 (5 bases). Germline loops: CDR1 SGHAT, CDR2 FQNNGV. This CDR3 has 15 residues. Trimming left V 0 bases short and J 3 bases short, with 12 bases between.

This clonotype was detected a few times. The chain uses TRBV20-1 and TRBJ2-1; perhaps D is TRBD1 or TRBD2 (5 bases each). Trimming left V 5 bases short and J 5 bases short, with 13 bases between. CDR3 size: 13 residues. Germline loops: CDR1 DFQATT, CDR2 SNEGSKA (reference sequence). The CDR3 sequence: CSAGRAGDNEQFF. The CDR3 DNA is TGCAGTGCTGGCAGGGCGGGCGACAATGAGCAGTTCTTC.

The chain couples TRBV10-3 to TRBJ2-7; D is ambiguous. Germline V CDR1 and CDR2: ENHRY, SYGVKD. The CDR3 is made up of 15 amino acids. With 3 bases removed from V and 2 bases from J, the gap between germline ends came to 14 bases. The CDR3 coding sequence is TGTGCCATCAGTGAATCCCCGGGCTCAACCTACGAGCAGTACTTC. Translated, it gives CAISESPGSTYEQYF.

This clonotype was seen repeatedly, ten times or more. The chain is built from TRBV6-1 and TRBJ1-1, with 8 bases identical to TRBD1. CDR3 size: 14 residues. With V trimmed by 5 bases and J by 4 bases, 6 bases remained unmatched. Germline V gene sequence: CDR1 MNHNS, CDR2 SASEGT. This CDR3 is CASSRGQAVTEAFF. In nucleotides, the CDR3 is TGTGCCAGCAGTAGGGGACAGGCGGTCACTGAAGCTTTCTTT.

For the CDR3, the DNA is TGTGCCAGCTCACCACTCAGGGATAGCTACGGCTACACCTTC. Translated: CASSPLRDSYGYTF. This chain uses TRBV18 with TRBJ1-2, with D maybe TRBD1 (5 bases). Germline V gives CDR1 KGHSH, CDR2 LQKENI. Trimming left V 1 base short and J 8 bases short, with 14 bases between. The CDR3 contains 14 residues.

V and J are TRBV5-1 and TRBJ2-7, with D perhaps given as TRBD1 or TRBD2 (5 bases each). Germline V gives CDR1 SGHRS, CDR2 YFSETQ. Trimming cost V 4 bases and J 2 bases, with 13 bases left between them. CDR3 length: 14 residues. CDR3 loop: CASSLGTAAYEQYF. For the CDR3, the DNA is TGCGCCAGCAGCCTAGGGACGGCGGCCTACGAGCAGTACTTC.

This clonotype was seen many times. This chain connects TRBV5-5 to TRBJ2-1; 7 nucleotides agree with TRBD1. Germline V gene lookup returns CDR1 SGHKS and CDR2 YYEKEE (reference sequence). CDR3 length equals 16 residues. The J segment lost 3 bases and the V segment lost 0 bases, leaving 6 bases of the junction unmatched. The CDR3 DNA follows: TGTGCCAGCAGCTTGGTGGGACAGACCTACTACAATGAGCAGTTCTTC. This translates into CASSLVGQTYYNEQFF.

The chain carries TRBV28 and TRBJ2-3, with D possibly matching TRBD2 (6 bases). V was cut by 4 bases and J by 1 base, with 15 bases left in between. The CDR3 is 16 residues long. CDR1 MDHEN and CDR2 SYDVKM come from the germline V gene. CDR3 amino acids: CASSSPIERGTDTQYF. CDR3 nucleotides: TGTGCCAGCAGTTCGCCCATTGAGCGGGGCACAGATACGCAGTATTTT.

This clonotype was picked up a small number of times. The chain combines TRBV6-5 with TRBJ2-7; 8 positions agree with TRBD1. The length of the CDR3 is 15 residues. The germline CDR1 and CDR2 sequences are MNHEY and SVGAGI. With V trimmed by 0 bases and J by 4 bases, 5 bases remained unmatched. The chain's CDR3 is CASSYSRRGPYEQYF. Here the CDR3 DNA reads TGTGCCAGCAGTTACTCCCGCAGGGGGCCATACGAGCAGTACTTC.

This clonotype was detected only a few times. The chain combines TRBV12-3 or TRBV12-4 with TRBJ2-2; 7 bases fit TRBD1. V was clipped by 4 bases and J by 6 bases; unmatched bases: 8. The CDR3 contains 15 residues. This chain's CDR3 is CASSYTGAGAGELFF. Written as DNA, the CDR3 is TGTGCCAGCAGTTATACAGGGGCAGGGGCCGGGGAGCTGTTTTTT.

This chain uses TRBV6-5 with TRBJ1-1; tentatively, D is TRBD1 (5 bases). V was pared by 3 bases and J by 6 bases, with 11 bases between. There are 13 residues in the CDR3. CDR1 is MNHEY and CDR2 is SVGAGI in the germline V gene. The CDR3 DNA sequence: TGTGCCAGCAGTTATGGGGCTTCCGCTGAAGCTTTCTTT. Translated: CASSYGASAEAFF.

The V and J genes are TRBV7-2 and TRBJ2-5; TRBD2 agrees at 10 bases. Per the germline V gene, CDR1 is SGHTA and CDR2 is FQGNSA. Losses at the gene ends were 5 bases for V and 5 bases for J; bases not matched to a gene: 11. The CDR3 covers 16 residues. The CDR3 coding sequence is TGTGCCAGCAGCACGCAGCGACTAGCGGGTCAGGAGACCCAGTACTTC. Its translation is CASSTQRLAGQETQYF.

This clonotype appeared a few times. This chain joins TRBV10-2 and TRBJ1-6; 7 nucleotides line up with TRBD1. The CDR3 totals 13 residues. Germline CDR1 and CDR2: WSHSY and SAAADI. V shed 7 bases, J shed 11 bases, and the junction held 8 bases outside the gene matches. The CDR3 here is CASMKGARTPLHF. CDR3 coding DNA: TGCGCCAGCATGAAGGGGGCAAGGACACCCCTCCACTTT.

V is TRBV28 and J is TRBJ2-7, with D possibly being TRBD2 (6 bases). Germline V gene data show CDR1 as MDHEN and CDR2 as SYDVKM. Trimming removed 3 bases at V and 0 bases at J, with 6 bases between. The CDR3 has 13 amino acids. The CDR3 bases are TGTGCCAGCAGTTTGGACTACTCCTACGAGCAGTACTTC. Its protein product is CASSLDYSYEQYF.

This clonotype has only a few counts. The V call is TRBV5-1, the J call TRBJ1-4; no clear D gene. There are 14 residues in the CDR3. V lost 5 bases and J lost 8, with 16 bases in between. Germline CDR1 and CDR2: SGHRS and YFSETQ. As DNA, the CDR3 is TGCGCCAGCAGACGAGAGCCGCACGAGGAAAAACTGTTTTTT. Residues: CASRREPHEEKLFF.

This clonotype was found a few times. The chain links TRBV29-1 to TRBJ2-7; 8 bases line up with TRBD2. The CDR3 spans 14 residues. Germline CDR1 SQVTM, CDR2 ANQGSEA. The ends lost 4 bases at V and 5 bases at J; junction bases unmatched: 10. The CDR3 protein is CSVGGSGTLDEQYF. CDR3 coding DNA: TGCAGCGTTGGAGGTAGCGGGACGCTCGACGAGCAGTACTTC.

The J gene is TRBJ2-4, the V gene TRBV7-2, with 7 nucleotides matching TRBD2. V lost 3 bases and J lost 12; bases outside the gene matches: 8. Germline V gene sequence: CDR1 SGHTA, CDR2 FQGNSA. The CDR3 has 13 residues. CDR3 nucleotides: TGTGCCAGCAGCTTGGGAGGGAGGGTCACTCAGTACTTC. Its translation is CASSLGGRVTQYF.